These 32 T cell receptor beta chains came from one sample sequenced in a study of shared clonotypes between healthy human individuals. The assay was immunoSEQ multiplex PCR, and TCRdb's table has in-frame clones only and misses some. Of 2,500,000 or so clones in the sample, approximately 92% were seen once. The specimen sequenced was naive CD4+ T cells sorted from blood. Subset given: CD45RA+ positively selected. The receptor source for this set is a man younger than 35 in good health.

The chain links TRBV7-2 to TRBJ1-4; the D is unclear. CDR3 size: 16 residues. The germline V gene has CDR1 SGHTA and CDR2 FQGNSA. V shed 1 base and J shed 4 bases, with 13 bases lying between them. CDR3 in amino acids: CASSLEALGSNEKLFF. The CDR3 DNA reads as TGTGCCAGCAGCTTAGAGGCCCTCGGAAGTAATGAAAAACTGTTTTTT.

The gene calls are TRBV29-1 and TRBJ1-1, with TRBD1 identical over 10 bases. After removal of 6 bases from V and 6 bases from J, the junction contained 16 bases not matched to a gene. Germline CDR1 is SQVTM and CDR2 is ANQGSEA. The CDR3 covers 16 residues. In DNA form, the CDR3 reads TGCAGCGTCACACCAGGGACAGGGGAATTGTTCGCTGAAGCTTTCTTT. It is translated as CSVTPGTGELFAEAFF.

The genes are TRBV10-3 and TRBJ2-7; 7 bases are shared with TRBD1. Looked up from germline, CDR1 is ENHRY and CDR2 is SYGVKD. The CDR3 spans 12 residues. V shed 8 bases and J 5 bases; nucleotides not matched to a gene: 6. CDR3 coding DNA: TGTGCCATCGGACAGGTCCATGACGAGCAGTACTTC. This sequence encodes CAIGQVHDEQYF.

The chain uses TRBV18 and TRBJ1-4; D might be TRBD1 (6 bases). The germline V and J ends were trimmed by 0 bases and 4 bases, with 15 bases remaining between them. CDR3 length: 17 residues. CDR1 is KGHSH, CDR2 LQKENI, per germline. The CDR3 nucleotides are TGTGCCAGCTCACCACCGAGCCCAGGGGTTGGTAATGAAAAACTGTTTTTT. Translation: CASSPPSPGVGNEKLFF.

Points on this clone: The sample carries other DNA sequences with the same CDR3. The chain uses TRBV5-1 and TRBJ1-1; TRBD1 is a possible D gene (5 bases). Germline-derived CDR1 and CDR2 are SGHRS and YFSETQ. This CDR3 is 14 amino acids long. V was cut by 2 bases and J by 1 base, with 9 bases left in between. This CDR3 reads CASSFTGGNTEAFF. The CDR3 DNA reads TGCGCCAGCAGCTTTACCGGGGGGAACACTGAAGCTTTCTTT.

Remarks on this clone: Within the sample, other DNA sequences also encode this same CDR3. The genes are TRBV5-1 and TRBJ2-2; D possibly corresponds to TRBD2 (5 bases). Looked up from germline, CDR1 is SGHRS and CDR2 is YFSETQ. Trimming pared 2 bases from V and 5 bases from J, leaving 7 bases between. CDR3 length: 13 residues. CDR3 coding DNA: TGCGCCAGCAGCTTTCGGGGAACCGGGGAGCTGTTTTTT. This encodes CASSFRGTGELFF.

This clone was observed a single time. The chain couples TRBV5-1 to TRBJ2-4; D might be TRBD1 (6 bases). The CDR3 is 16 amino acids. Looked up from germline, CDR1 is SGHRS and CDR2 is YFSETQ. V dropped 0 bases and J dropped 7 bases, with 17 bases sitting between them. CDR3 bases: TGCGCCAGCAGCTTGGAAGCAGGGGCGCGGGTCAACATTCAGTACTTC. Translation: CASSLEAGARVNIQYF.

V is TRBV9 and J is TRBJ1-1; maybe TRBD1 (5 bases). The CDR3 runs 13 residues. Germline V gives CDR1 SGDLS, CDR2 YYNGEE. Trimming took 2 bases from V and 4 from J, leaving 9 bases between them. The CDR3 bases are TGTGCCAGCAGCGTCCGGGGGATCACTGAAGCTTTCTTT. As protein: CASSVRGITEAFF.

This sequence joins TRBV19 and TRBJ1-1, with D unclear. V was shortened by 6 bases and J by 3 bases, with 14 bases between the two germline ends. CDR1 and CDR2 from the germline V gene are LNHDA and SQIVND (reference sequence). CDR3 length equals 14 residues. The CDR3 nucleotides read TGTGCCAGTAGCACCGGCTGGGTACACACTGAAGCTTTCTTT. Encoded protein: CASSTGWVHTEAFF. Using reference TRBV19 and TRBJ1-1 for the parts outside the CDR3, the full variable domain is DGGITQSPKYLFRKEGQNVTLSCEQNLNHDAMYWYRQDPGQGLRLIYYSQIVNDFQKGDIAEGYSVSREKKESFPLTVTSAQKNPTAFYLCASSTGWVHTEAFFGQGTRLTVV.

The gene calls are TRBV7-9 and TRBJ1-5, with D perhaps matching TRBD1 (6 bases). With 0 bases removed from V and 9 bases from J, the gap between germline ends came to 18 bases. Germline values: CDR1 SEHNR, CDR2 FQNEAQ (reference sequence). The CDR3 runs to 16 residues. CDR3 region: CASSLARGGHGGPQHF. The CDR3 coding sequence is TGTGCCAGCAGCTTAGCTAGAGGGGGACACGGAGGGCCCCAGCATTTT.

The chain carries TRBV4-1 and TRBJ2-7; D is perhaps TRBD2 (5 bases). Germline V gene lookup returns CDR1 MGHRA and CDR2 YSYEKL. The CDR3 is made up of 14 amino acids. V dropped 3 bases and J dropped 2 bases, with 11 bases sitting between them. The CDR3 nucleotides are TGCGCCAGCAGCCACCTCGACGGGGCCTACGAGCAGTACTTC. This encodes CASSHLDGAYEQYF.

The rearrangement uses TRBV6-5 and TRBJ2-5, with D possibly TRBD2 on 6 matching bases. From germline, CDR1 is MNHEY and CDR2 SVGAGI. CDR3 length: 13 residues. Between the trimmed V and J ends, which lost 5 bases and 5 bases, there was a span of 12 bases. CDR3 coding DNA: TGTGCCAGCAGTAAGGGACTCCTGGAGACCCAGTACTTC. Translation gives CASSKGLLETQYF.

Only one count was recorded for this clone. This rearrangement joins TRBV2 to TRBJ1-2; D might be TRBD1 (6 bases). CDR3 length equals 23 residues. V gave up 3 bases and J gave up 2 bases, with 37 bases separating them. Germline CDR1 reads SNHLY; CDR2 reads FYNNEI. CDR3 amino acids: CASSDSSGGRTSNPSFINYGYTF. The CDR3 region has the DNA TGTGCCAGCAGTGATTCCTCCGGGGGCCGGACTTCCAACCCATCATTTATAAACTATGGCTACACCTTC.

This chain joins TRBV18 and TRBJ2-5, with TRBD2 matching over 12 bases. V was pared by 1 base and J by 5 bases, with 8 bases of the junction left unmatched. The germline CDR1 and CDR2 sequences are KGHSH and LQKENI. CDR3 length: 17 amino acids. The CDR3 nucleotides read TGTGCCAGCTCACCACTTGCCCCCGGGACTAGCGGGGAGACCCAGTACTTC. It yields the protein CASSPLAPGTSGETQYF.

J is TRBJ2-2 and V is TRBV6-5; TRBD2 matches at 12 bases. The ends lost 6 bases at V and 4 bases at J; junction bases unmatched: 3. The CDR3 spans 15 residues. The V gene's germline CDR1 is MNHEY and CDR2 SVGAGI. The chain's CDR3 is CASRRTSGATGELFF. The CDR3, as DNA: TGTGCCAGCAGACGGACTAGCGGGGCCACCGGGGAGCTGTTTTTT.

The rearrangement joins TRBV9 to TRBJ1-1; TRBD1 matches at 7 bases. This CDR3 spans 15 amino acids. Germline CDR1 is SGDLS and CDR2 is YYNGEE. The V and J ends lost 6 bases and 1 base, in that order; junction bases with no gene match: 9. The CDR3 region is CASNPTGTGNTEAFF. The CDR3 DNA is TGTGCCAGCAACCCGACAGGGACGGGGAACACTGAAGCTTTCTTT.

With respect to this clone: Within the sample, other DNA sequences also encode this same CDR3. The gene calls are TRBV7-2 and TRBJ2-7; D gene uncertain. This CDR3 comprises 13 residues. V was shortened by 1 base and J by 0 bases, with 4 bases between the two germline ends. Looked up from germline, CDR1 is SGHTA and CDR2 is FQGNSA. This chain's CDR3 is CASSLGVSYEQYF. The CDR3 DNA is TGTGCCAGCAGCTTAGGCGTCTCCTACGAGCAGTACTTC.

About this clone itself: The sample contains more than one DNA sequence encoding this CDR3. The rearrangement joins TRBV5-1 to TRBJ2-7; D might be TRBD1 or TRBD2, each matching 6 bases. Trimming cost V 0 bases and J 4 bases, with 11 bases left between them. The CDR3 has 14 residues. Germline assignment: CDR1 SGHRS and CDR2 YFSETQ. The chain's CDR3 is CASSLGLGGYEQYF. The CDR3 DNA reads TGCGCCAGCAGCTTGGGACTAGGGGGTTACGAGCAGTACTTC. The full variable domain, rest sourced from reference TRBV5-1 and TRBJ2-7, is KAGVTQTPRYLIKTRGQQVTLSCSPISGHRSVSWYQQTPGQGLQFLFEYFSETQRNKGNFPGRFSGRQFSNSRSEMNVSTLELGDSALYLCASSLGLGGYEQYFGPGTRLTVT.

The CDR3 spells CASSRDGSYGYTF. The CDR3 DNA sequence: TGTGCCAGCAGCCGGGACGGATCATATGGCTACACCTTC. The chain combines TRBV6-1 with TRBJ1-2, with D possibly TRBD1 on 5 matching bases. CDR3 size: 13 residues. Germline CDR1 and CDR2: MNHNS and SASEGT. V lost 6 bases and J 5 bases, leaving 13 bases between the germline ends.

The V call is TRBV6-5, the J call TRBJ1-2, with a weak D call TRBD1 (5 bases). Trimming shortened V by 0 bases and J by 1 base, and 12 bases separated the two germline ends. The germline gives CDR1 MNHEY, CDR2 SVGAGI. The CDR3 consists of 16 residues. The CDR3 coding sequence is TGTGCCAGCAGTTACTCGACAGCTGCCCATAACTATGGCTACACCTTC. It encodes CASSYSTAAHNYGYTF.

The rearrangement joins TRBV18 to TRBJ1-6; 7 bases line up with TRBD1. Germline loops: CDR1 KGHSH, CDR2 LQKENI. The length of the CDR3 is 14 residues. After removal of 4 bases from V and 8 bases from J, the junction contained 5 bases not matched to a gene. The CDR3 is CASSQGAADSPLHF. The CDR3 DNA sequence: TGTGCCAGCTCACAGGGGGCGGCCGATTCACCCCTCCACTTT.

This CDR3 reads CAWKPGGKDTQYF. The CDR3 bases are TGTGCCTGGAAGCCGGGGGGCAAGGATACGCAGTATTTT. The chain links TRBV30 to TRBJ2-3; TRBD2 is a possible D gene (7 bases). CDR1 is GTSNPN and CDR2 is SVGIG in the germline V gene (reference sequence). V was cut by 4 bases and J by 6 bases, with 14 bases left in between. This CDR3 comprises 13 residues.

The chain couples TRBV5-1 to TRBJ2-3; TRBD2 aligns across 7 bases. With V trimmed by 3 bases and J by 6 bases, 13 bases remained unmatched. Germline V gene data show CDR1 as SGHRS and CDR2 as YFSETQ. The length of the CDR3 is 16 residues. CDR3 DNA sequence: TGCGCCAGCAGCTGGGGCGTTTTAGGCGGGAGCGATACGCAGTATTTT. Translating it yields CASSWGVLGGSDTQYF.

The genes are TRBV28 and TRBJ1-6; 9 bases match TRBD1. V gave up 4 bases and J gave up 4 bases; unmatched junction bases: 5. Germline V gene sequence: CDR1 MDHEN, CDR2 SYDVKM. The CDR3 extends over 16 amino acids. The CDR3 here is CASSSADRGYNSPLHF. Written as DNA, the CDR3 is TGTGCCAGCAGTTCGGCTGACAGGGGGTATAATTCACCCCTCCACTTT.

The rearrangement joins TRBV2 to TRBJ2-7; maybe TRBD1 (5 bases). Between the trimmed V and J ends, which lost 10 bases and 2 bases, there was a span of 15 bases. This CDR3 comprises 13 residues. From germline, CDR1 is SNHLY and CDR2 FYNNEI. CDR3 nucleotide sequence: TGTGCCATCCGCGAGACAGTTACCTACGAGCAGTACTTC. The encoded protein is CAIRETVTYEQYF.

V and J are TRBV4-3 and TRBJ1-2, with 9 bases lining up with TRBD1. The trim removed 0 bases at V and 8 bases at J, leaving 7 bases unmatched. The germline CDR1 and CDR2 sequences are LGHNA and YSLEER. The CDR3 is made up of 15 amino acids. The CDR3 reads CASSQEGGQGKGYTF. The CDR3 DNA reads TGCGCCAGCAGCCAAGAAGGAGGACAGGGGAAGGGCTACACCTTC.

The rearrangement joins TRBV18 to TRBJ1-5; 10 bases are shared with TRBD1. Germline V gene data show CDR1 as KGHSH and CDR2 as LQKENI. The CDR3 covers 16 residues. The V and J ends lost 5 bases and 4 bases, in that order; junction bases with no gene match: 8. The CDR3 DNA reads TGTGCCAGCTCAAGACAGGGGGCCGAATCTAATCAGCCCCAGCATTTT. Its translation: CASSRQGAESNQPQHF.

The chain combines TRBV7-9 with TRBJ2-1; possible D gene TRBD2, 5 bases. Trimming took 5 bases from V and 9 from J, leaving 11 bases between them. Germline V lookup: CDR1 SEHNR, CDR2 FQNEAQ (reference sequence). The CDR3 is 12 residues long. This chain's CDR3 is CASSRQSGEQFF. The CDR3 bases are TGTGCCAGCAGCCGGCAGAGCGGTGAGCAGTTCTTC.

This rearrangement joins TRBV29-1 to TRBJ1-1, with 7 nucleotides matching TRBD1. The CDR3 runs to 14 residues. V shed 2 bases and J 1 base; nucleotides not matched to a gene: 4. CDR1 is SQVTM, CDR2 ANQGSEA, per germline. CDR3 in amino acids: CSVEKNRGNTEAFF. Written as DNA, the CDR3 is TGCAGCGTTGAAAAAAACAGGGGGAACACTGAAGCTTTCTTT.

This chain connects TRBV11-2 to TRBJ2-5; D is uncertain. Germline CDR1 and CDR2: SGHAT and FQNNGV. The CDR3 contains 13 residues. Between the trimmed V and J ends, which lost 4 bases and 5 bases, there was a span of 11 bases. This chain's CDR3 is CASSSYFRETQYF. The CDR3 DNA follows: TGTGCCAGCAGCTCTTATTTTCGGGAGACCCAGTACTTC.

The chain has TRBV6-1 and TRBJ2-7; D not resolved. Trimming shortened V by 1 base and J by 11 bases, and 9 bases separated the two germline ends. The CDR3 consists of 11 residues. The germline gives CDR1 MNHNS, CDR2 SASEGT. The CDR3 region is CASSEGRIKYF. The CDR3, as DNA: TGTGCCAGCAGTGAAGGAAGAATAAAGTACTTC.

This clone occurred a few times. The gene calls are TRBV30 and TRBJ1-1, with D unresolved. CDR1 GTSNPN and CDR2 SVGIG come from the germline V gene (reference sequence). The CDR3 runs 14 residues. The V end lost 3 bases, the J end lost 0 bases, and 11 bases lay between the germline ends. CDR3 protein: CAWRVLGLNTEAFF. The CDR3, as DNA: TGTGCCTGGAGAGTTTTGGGTTTGAACACTGAAGCTTTCTTT.